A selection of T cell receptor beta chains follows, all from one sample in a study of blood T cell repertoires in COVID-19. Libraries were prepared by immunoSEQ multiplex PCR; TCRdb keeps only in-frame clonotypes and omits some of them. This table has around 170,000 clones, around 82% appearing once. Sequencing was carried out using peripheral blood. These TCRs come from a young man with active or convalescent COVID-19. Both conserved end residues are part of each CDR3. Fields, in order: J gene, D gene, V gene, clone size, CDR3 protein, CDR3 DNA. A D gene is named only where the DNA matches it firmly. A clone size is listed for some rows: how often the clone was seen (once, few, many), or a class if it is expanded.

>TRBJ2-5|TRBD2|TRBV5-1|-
CASSLGLADLGETQYF
TGCGCCAGCAGCTTGGGACTAGCGGACCTCGGGGAGACCCAGTACTTC
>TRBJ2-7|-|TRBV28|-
CASSHTSVEQYF
TGTGCCAGCAGCCACACTAGTGTCGAGCAGTACTTC
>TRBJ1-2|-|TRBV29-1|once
CSSLGEGYGYTF
TGCAGCTCTCTAGGGGAGGGCTATGGCTACACCTTC
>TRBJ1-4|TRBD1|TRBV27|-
CASLRTGTEKLFF
TGTGCCAGCCTTCGGACAGGGACTGAAAAACTGTTTTTT
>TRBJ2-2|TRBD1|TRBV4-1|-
CASSQDPGTVEAGELFF
TGCGCCAGCAGCCAAGATCCTGGGACAGTAGAGGCCGGGGAGCTGTTTTTT
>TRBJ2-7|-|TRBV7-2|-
CASSILLNYEQYF
TGTGCCAGCAGCATTCTACTAAACTACGAGCAGTACTTC
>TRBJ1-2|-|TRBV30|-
CAWSPLTYGYTF
TGTGCCTGGAGTCCCCTGACTTATGGCTACACCTTC
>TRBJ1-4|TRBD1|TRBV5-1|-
CASSAQGWGEKLFF
TGCGCCAGCAGCGCACAGGGGTGGGGTGAAAAACTGTTTTTT
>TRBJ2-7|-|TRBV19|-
CASSMGQRSLGGEQYF
TGTGCCAGTAGTATGGGACAGAGGAGTTTGGGGGGCGAGCAGTACTTC
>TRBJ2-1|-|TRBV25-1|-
CASSEYTSYNEQFF
TGTGCCAGCAGTGAATATACTAGCTACAATGAGCAGTTCTTC
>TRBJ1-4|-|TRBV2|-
CASEPGPGGEKLFF
TGTGCCAGCGAACCGGGACCAGGAGGGGAAAAACTGTTTTTT
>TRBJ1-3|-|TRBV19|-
CASSPQVWGPGNTIYF
TGTGCCAGTAGTCCTCAAGTATGGGGGCCAGGAAACACCATATATTTT
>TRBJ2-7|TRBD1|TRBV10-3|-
CAINQIGQGSEQYF
TGTGCCATCAACCAAATCGGACAGGGTAGCGAGCAGTACTTC
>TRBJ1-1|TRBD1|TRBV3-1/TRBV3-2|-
CASSQFLTGGRVGTEAFF
TGTGCCAGCAGCCAATTTCTGACAGGGGGCCGTGTAGGAACTGAAGCTTTCTTT
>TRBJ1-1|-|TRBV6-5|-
CASRKIGDTEAFF
TGTGCCAGCAGGAAAATCGGGGACACTGAAGCTTTCTTT